This T cell receptor beta chain was observed in a study of blood T cell repertoires in COVID-19. Looking at the study overall: Researchers got acute and convalescent COVID-19 samples from the United States, Italy and Spain.

The CDR3 runs to 19 residues. CDR1 is ENHRY and CDR2 is SYGVKD in the germline V gene. The V gene end was trimmed by 4 bases and the J gene end by 0 bases; junction bases not matched to a gene: 6. Libraries were prepared by immunoSEQ multiplex PCR; TCRdb keeps only in-frame clonotypes and omits some of them. The sample lists 25,000 to 35,000 clones; 85% to 90% were seen once. The receptor comes from a human donor in a cohort sampled during active COVID-19. The donor label of this sample is uncertain. The chain is built from TRBV10-3 and TRBJ2-2; TRBD2 agrees at 15 bases. Sequencing was done on a sample of peripheral blood. CDR3 coding DNA: TGTGCCATCAGTGCCAGGACTAGCGGGAGGGCAACGAACACCGGGGAGCTGTTTTTT. It encodes CAISARTSGRATNTGELFF.